Listed below are T cell receptor beta chains from one sample, sequenced in a study of T cell responses to AZD1222 COVID-19 vaccine. Assay: immunoSEQ multiplex PCR; the TCRdb copy retains only in-frame clones and omits some. The sample has about 89,000 clones; 89% are singletons. This sample comprised peripheral blood, obtained 28 days after the second AZD1222 dose. The receptor set was obtained from an adult who received the AZD1222 COVID-19 vaccine. Each CDR3 is given with its conserved first and last residue. The D gene is left open where the match is weak. A clone size is listed for some rows: how often the clone was seen (once, few, many), or a class if it is expanded.

j_gene,abundance,v_gene,len,d_gene,CDR3aa,CDR3nt
TRBJ2-1,.,TRBV7-9,13,.,CASSPRRYNEQFF,TGTGCCAGCAGCCCCCGGCGATACAATGAGCAGTTCTTC
TRBJ1-2,.,TRBV28,13,.,CASGISGWLGYTF,TGTGCCAGCGGGATCTCAGGGTGGCTTGGCTACACCTTC
TRBJ2-2,.,TRBV4-1,16,.,CASSHIPGIYTGELFF,TGCGCCAGCAGCCACATTCCAGGGATCTACACCGGGGAGCTGTTTTTT
TRBJ1-5,.,TRBV10-3,13,.,CAISESRNQPQHF,TGTGCCATCAGTGAGTCTAGAAATCAGCCCCAGCATTTT
TRBJ1-2,.,TRBV12-5,13,.,CASGLDPGGGYTF,TGTGCTAGTGGTTTGGACCCCGGCGGAGGCTACACCTTC
TRBJ2-2,.,TRBV5-1,15,TRBD2,CASSLTSVNTGELFF,TGCGCCAGCAGCTTGACTAGCGTGAACACCGGGGAGCTGTTTTTT
TRBJ1-4,.,TRBV6-5,15,TRBD1,CASSYSQGAPEKLFF,TGTGCCAGCAGTTATTCACAGGGGGCGCCTGAAAAACTGTTTTTT
TRBJ2-1,.,TRBV7-9,15,.,CASSFVRGYYNEQFF,TGTGCCAGCAGCTTCGTCAGGGGCTACTACAATGAGCAGTTCTTC
TRBJ1-1,.,TRBV5-1,13,.,CASSLPGASEAFF,TGCGCCAGCAGCTTGCCAGGGGCAAGTGAAGCTTTCTTT
TRBJ2-7,.,TRBV7-2,13,.,CASSLGRVYEQYF,TGTGCCAGCAGCTTGGGTAGGGTGTACGAGCAGTACTTC
TRBJ1-2,.,TRBV7-2,14,.,CASSRSSLNYGYTF,TGTGCCAGCAGCAGGAGTTCCTTAAACTATGGCTACACCTTC
TRBJ1-2,.,TRBV5-1,15,.,CASSLEAGEFAGYTF,TGCGCCAGCAGCTTGGAAGCGGGAGAGTTTGCTGGCTACACCTTC
TRBJ1-5,.,TRBV2,16,TRBD1,CASSKQGAQGNQPQHF,TGTGCCAGCAGTAAACAGGGGGCGCAGGGCAATCAGCCCCAGCATTTT
TRBJ1-1,.,TRBV7-6,17,.,CASSYLLGGITDTEAFF,TGTGCCAGCAGCTACCTTCTTGGAGGGATTACCGACACTGAAGCTTTCTTT
TRBJ2-7,once,TRBV5-5,15,.,CASSSQGTLSYEQYF,TGTGCCAGCAGCTCACAGGGAACCCTCTCCTACGAGCAGTACTTC
TRBJ1-2,few,TRBV7-2,13,.,CASSFGTYYGYTF,TGTGCCAGCAGTTTCGGGACGTACTATGGCTACACCTTC
TRBJ1-4,.,TRBV15,14,.,CATSLRTVNEKLFF,TGTGCCACCAGCTTACGGACGGTCAATGAAAAACTGTTTTTT
TRBJ1-1,.,TRBV10-3,14,TRBD1,CAIGTGAMNTEAFF,TGTGCCATCGGTACAGGGGCTATGAACACTGAAGCTTTCTTT
TRBJ1-1,.,TRBV6-5,14,.,CASRPHRENTEAFF,TGTGCCAGCAGGCCACACCGAGAGAACACTGAAGCTTTCTTT
TRBJ1-1,.,TRBV5-1,13,.,CASSLRQNTEAFF,TGCGCCAGCAGCTTGCGACAGAACACTGAAGCTTTCTTT
TRBJ1-5,many,TRBV6-5,15,.,CASTERWEGNQPQHF,TGTGCCAGCACCGAACGGTGGGAGGGCAATCAGCCCCAGCATTTT
TRBJ2-7,once,TRBV7-4,18,TRBD1,CASSLVSTGGELVYEQYF,TGTGCCAGCAGCTTAGTCTCGACAGGGGGCGAATTGGTCTACGAGCAGTACTTC
TRBJ2-5,.,TRBV6-2/TRBV6-3,14,.,CASSFGGAPGTQYF,TGTGCCAGCAGTTTTGGGGGGGCCCCAGGGACCCAGTACTTC
TRBJ2-7,.,TRBV5-6,14,.,CASSLVVSSYEQYF,TGTGCCAGCAGCTTGGTGGTCAGCTCCTACGAGCAGTACTTC
TRBJ2-7,.,TRBV7-9,13,.,CASNQGNQGEQYF,TGTGCCAGCAATCAAGGCAACCAAGGTGAGCAGTACTTC
TRBJ1-6,.,TRBV30,14,.,CAWNGGTYNSPLHF,TGTGCCTGGAACGGCGGGACCTATAATTCACCCCTCCACTTT
TRBJ2-3,.,TRBV2,14,.,CASSGLAVTDTQYF,TGTGCCAGCAGTGGGTTAGCGGTTACAGATACGCAGTATTTT
TRBJ1-2,.,TRBV28,13,.,CASSLSLGYGYTF,TGTGCCAGCAGTTTGAGTTTGGGCTATGGCTACACCTTC
TRBJ1-1,.,TRBV20-1,15,.,CSASPLGGTDTEAFF,TGCAGTGCTAGTCCCCTCGGGGGCACAGACACTGAAGCTTTCTTT
TRBJ1-1,.,TRBV14,14,TRBD1,CASSRIQGNFEAFF,TGTGCCAGCAGCCGCATACAGGGGAACTTTGAAGCTTTCTTT
TRBJ1-6,.,TRBV19,16,.,CASSIDLASNNSPLHF,TGTGCCAGTAGTATAGATCTTGCGAGCAATAATTCACCCCTCCACTTT